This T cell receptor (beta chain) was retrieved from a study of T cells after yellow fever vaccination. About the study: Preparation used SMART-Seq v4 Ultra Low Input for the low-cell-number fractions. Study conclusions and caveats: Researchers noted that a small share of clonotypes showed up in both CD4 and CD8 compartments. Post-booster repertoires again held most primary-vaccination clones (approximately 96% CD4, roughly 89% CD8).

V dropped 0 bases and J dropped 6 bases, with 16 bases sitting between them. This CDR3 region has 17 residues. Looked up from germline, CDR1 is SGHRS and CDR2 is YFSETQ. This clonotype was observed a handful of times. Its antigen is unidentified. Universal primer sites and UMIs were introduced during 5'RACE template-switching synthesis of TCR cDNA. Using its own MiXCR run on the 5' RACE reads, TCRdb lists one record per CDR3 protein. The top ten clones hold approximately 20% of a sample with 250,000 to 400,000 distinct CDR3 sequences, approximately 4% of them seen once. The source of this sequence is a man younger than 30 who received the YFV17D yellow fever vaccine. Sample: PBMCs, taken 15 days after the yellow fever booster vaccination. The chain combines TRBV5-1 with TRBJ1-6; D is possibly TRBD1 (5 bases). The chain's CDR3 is CASSLEWGAGGNSPLHF. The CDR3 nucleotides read TGCGCCAGCAGCTTGGAATGGGGCGCAGGAGGTAATTCACCCCTCCACTTT.